This TCR beta chain was sequenced for a study of cytomegalovirus exposure and HLA in healthy donors. The study, taken as a whole, reports: Under in vitro conditions, a few CMV-associated chains were confirmed as specific for CMV antigens. TCR beta chain V- and J-gene trimming was linked, in a later analysis, to a missense variant in DCLRE1C.

The PCR used 60 Vbeta and 13 Jbeta primers. Measured with immunoSEQ multiplex PCR; TCRdb has only the in-frame clones, and not every one. The sample holds about 64,000 clones; approximately 70% are singletons and the top ten take roughly 15%. The germline gives CDR1 MNHEY, CDR2 SVGAGI. V lost 6 bases and J 0 bases, leaving 11 bases between the germline ends. The CDR3 covers 15 residues. To note about this clone: Its specificity is unknown.

The donors, nominally healthy at sampling, likely had unrecorded immune exposures. Sequences were obtained from PBMCs. This receptor was taken from a male donor in good health and CMV-seropositive. This rearrangement joins TRBV6-5 to TRBJ1-4; tentatively, D is TRBD1 (6 bases). CDR3 bases: TGTGCCAGCAGACCTGGACAGACAACTAATGAAAAACTGTTTTTT. Translating it yields CASRPGQTTNEKLFF.